This passage covers 4 T cell receptor beta chains from one sample sequenced in a study of T cells in Graves' hyperthyroidism and ophthalmopathy. Amplified TCR beta CDR3 regions came from RNA transcripts. During a first-round RT-PCR of the TCR CDR3, the HTBI primer set was used. Using its own MiXCR run on the multiplex PCR reads, TCRdb lists one record per CDR3 protein. The table shows a few hundred thousand distinct CDR3 sequences, with more than 15% occurring only once. Sequencing used blood. The receptor set was obtained from a woman between 18 and 29 years old with Graves' hyperthyroidism that later progressed to Graves' ophthalmopathy.

This clonotype appeared many times. The chain couples TRBV20-1 to TRBJ2-7, with 8 positions matching TRBD1. The CDR3 consists of 12 residues. V trimming: 5 bases; J trimming: 3 bases; junction bases outside the gene matches: 3. Germline V gene sequence: CDR1 DFQATT, CDR2 SNEGSKA (reference sequence). CDR3 DNA sequence: TGCAGTGCTGGAGGACAGGGCTACGAGCAGTACTTC. Translating it yields CSAGGQGYEQYF.

This clonotype was counted a single time. The chain combines TRBV9 with TRBJ2-6; 9 bases are shared with TRBD2. V shed 3 bases, J shed 0 bases, and the junction held 10 bases outside the gene matches. The CDR3 has 19 amino acids. Germline V gene lookup returns CDR1 SGDLS and CDR2 YYNGEE. CDR3: CASSAALAGVHSGANVLTF. Here the CDR3 DNA reads TGTGCCAGCAGCGCCGCATTAGCGGGAGTCCACTCTGGGGCCAACGTCCTGACTTTC.

J is TRBJ1-2 and V is TRBV5-1, with D hard to call. CDR3 length equals 15 residues. The germline V gene has CDR1 SGHRS and CDR2 YFSETQ. V was clipped by 0 bases and J by 7 bases, with 16 bases between them. This chain's CDR3 is CASSLEVEALGGYTF. The CDR3 DNA sequence: TGCGCCAGCAGCTTGGAAGTAGAAGCGTTAGGTGGCTACACCTTC.

The sample holds many counts of this clonotype. This chain connects TRBV6-6 to TRBJ2-1; tentative D call: TRBD2 (6 bases). The CDR3 consists of 19 residues. V lost 0 bases to trimming and J lost 3 bases, with 21 bases between them. Germline CDR1 reads MNHNY; CDR2 reads SVGAGI (reference sequence). The CDR3 DNA follows: TGTGCCAGCAGTTACTCGACGAAGGGAGGAAGAGCACGCTACAATGAGCAGTTCTTC. Translated: CASSYSTKGGRARYNEQFF.